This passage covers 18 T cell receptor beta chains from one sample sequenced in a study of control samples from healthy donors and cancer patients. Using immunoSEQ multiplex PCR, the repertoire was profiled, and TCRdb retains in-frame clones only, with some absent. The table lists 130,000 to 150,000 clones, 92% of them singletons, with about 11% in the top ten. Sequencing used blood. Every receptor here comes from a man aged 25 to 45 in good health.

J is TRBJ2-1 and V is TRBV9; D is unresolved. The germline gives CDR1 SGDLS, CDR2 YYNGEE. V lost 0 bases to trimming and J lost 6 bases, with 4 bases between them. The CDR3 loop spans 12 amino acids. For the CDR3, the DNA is TGTGCCAGCAGCGTAGGGATCAATGAGCAGTTCTTC. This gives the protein CASSVGINEQFF.

The CDR3 here is CASSFTSRGSTYEQYF. As DNA, the CDR3 is TGTGCCAGCAGCTTTACCTCAAGAGGGTCGACCTACGAGCAGTACTTC. The V and J genes are TRBV5-6 and TRBJ2-7; D is perhaps TRBD2 (5 bases). The germline V and J ends were trimmed by 2 bases and 2 bases, with 17 bases remaining between them. This CDR3 has 16 residues. The germline V gene has CDR1 SGHDT and CDR2 YYEEEE.

The CDR3 DNA reads as TGTGCCGGGGAGGGTAGGACTGAAGCTTTCTTT. Translated: CAGEGRTEAFF. This sequence joins TRBV6-5 and TRBJ1-1; no clear D gene. CDR1 is MNHEY, CDR2 SVGAGI, per germline. The CDR3 covers 11 residues. The ends were cut back, 11 bases at V and 5 bases at J, with 12 bases in the middle.

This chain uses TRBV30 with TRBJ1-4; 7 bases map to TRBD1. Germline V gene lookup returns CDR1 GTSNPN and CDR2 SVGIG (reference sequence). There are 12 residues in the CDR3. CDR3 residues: CARQGPDEKLFF. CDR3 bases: TGTGCTCGACAGGGTCCTGACGAAAAACTGTTTTTT.

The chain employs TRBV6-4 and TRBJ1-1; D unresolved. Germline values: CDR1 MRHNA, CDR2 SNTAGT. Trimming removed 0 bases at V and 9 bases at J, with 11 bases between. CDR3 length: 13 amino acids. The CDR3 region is CASSDSSGAKAFF. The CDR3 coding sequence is TGTGCCAGCAGTGACTCGTCGGGAGCTAAAGCTTTCTTT.

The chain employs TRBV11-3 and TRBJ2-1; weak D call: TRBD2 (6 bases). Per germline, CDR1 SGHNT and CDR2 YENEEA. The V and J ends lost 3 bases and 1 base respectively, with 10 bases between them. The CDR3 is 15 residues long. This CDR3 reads CASSFRDLSYNEQFF. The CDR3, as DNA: TGTGCCAGCAGCTTTCGGGACTTGTCCTACAATGAGCAGTTCTTC.

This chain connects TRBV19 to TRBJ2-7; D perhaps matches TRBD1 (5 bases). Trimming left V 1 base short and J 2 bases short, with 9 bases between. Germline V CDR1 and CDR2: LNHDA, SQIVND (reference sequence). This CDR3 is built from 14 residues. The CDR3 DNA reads TGTGCCAGTAGTATAGCTCAGGGCCCCTACGAGCAGTACTTC. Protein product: CASSIAQGPYEQYF.

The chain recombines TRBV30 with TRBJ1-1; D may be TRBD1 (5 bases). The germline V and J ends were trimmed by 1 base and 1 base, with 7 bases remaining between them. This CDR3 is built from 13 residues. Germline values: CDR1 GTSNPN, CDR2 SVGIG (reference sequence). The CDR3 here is CAWSEGTNTEAFF. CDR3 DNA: TGTGCCTGGAGTGAGGGGACGAACACTGAAGCTTTCTTT.

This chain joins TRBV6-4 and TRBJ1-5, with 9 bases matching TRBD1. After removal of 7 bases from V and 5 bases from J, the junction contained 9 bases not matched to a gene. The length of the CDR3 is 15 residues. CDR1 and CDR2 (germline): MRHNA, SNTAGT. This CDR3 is CASTTRDRDDQPQHF. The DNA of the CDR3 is TGTGCCAGCACCACAAGGGACAGGGACGATCAGCCCCAGCATTTT.

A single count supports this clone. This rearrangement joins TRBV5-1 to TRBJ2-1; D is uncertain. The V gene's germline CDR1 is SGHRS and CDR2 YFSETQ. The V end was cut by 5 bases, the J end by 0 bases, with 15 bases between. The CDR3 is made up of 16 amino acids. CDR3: CASSTGYRSSYNEQFF. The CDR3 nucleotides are TGCGCCAGCAGTACTGGCTATAGGAGCTCCTACAATGAGCAGTTCTTC. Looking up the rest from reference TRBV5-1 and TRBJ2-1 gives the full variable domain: KAGVTQTPRYLIKTRGQQVTLSCSPISGHRSVSWYQQTPGQGLQFLFEYFSETQRNKGNFPGRFSGRQFSNSRSEMNVSTLELGDSALYLCASSTGYRSSYNEQFFGPGTRLTVL.

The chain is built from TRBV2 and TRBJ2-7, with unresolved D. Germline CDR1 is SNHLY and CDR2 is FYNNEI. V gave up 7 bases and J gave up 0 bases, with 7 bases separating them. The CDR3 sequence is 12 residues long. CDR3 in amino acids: CASIQSSYEQYF. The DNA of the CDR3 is TGTGCCAGCATCCAGAGCTCCTACGAGCAGTACTTC.

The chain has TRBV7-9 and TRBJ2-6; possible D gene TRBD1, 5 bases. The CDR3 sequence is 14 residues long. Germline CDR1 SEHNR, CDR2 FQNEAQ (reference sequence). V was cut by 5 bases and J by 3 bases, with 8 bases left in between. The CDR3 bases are TGTGCCAGCAGCCAAGGGGATGGGGCCAACGTCCTGACTTTC. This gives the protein CASSQGDGANVLTF.

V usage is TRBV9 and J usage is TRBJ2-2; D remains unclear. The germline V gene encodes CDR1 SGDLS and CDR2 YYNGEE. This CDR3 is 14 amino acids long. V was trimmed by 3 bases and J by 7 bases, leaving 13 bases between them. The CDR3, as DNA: TGTGCCAGCAGCGCATCAGGAGCCGGCGGGGAGCTGTTTTTT. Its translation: CASSASGAGGELFF.

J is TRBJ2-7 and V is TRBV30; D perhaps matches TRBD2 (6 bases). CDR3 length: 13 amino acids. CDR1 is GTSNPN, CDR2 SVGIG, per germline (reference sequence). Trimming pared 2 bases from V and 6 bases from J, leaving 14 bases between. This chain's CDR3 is CAWSSVGRGEQYF. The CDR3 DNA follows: TGTGCCTGGAGTAGCGTCGGGAGAGGCGAGCAGTACTTC.

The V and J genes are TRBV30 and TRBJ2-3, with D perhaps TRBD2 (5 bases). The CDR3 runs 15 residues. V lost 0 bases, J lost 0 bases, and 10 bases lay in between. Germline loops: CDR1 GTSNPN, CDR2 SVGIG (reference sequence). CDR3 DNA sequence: TGTGCCTGGAGTGTGGGAGCGCTCAGCACAGATACGCAGTATTTT. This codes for CAWSVGALSTDTQYF.

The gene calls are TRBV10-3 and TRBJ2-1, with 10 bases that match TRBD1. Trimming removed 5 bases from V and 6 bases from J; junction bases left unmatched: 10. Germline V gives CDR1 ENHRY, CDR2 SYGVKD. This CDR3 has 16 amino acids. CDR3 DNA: TGTGCCATCAGTCCCGTTTCCGGGACAGGGGTCAATGAGCAGTTCTTC. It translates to CAISPVSGTGVNEQFF.

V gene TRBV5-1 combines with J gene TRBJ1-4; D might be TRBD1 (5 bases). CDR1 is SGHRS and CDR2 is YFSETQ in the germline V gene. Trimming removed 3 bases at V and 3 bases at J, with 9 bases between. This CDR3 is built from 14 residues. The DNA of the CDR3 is TGCGCCAGCAGCTCAACAGGAGCTAATGAAAAACTGTTTTTT. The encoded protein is CASSSTGANEKLFF.

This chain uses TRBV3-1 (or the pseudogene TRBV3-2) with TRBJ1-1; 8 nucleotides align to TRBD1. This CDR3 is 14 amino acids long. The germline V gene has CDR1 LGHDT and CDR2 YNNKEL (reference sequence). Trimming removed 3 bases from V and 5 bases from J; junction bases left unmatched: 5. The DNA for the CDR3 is TGTGCCAGCAGCCAGACAGGGGTGGGGACTGAAGCTTTCTTT. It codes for CASSQTGVGTEAFF.